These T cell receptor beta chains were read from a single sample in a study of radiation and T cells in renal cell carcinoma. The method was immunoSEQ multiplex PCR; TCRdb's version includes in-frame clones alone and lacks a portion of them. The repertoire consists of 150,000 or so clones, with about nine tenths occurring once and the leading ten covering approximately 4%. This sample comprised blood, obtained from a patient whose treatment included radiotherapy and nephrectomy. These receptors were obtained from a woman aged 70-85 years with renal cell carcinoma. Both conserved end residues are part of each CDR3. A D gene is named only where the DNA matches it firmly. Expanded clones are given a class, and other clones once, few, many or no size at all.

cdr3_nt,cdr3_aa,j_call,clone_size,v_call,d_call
TGTGCCAGCAGTGAGGGGGGAGATACGCAGTATTTT,CASSEGGDTQYF,TRBJ2-3,NA,TRBV2,NA
TGCGCCAGCAGCGTCACCGGGACTAGACAAGAGACCCAGTACTTC,CASSVTGTRQETQYF,TRBJ2-5,once,TRBV5-1,TRBD2
TGTGCCAGCAGTGCAGACCGGACAGGGTGGGGGCTCAATCAGCCCCAGCATTTT,CASSADRTGWGLNQPQHF,TRBJ1-5,NA,TRBV2,TRBD1
TGTGCCAGTAGTAGCCCACCGACAGGGGGAGAGACTGAAGCTTTCTTT,CASSSPPTGGETEAFF,TRBJ1-1,NA,TRBV19,TRBD1
TGCGCCAGCAGCCTACACTCACCGGGACCCGAAGCTTTCTTT,CASSLHSPGPEAFF,TRBJ1-1,NA,TRBV4-1,NA
TGTGCCAGTATTGACAGTACACGCAATCAGCCCCAGCATTTT,CASIDSTRNQPQHF,TRBJ1-5,few,TRBV19,NA
TGTGCCAGTACCCTGAGGGACCCCTCGATCTATGGCTACACCTTC,CASTLRDPSIYGYTF,TRBJ1-2,NA,TRBV19,NA
TGTGCCATCAGTGAGGTGGATAGCAATCAGCCCCAGCATTTT,CAISEVDSNQPQHF,TRBJ1-5,NA,TRBV10-3,NA
TGTGCCAGCAGTTTCGCCTCGGGGAGCTCCTACAATGAGCAGTTCTTC,CASSFASGSSYNEQFF,TRBJ2-1,NA,TRBV28,NA
TGTGCCAGCAGCCTCAGGGGGCGTCGGATGGAGACCCAGTACTTC,CASSLRGRRMETQYF,TRBJ2-5,NA,TRBV7-9,TRBD1
TGTGCCAGCAGTTACTCGCGGGACAGGAACTACGAGCAGTACTTC,CASSYSRDRNYEQYF,TRBJ2-7,NA,TRBV6-5,TRBD1
TGCGCCAGCAGCCCCAGCGGGGAGGGTGCCGGGGAGCTGTTTTTT,CASSPSGEGAGELFF,TRBJ2-2,NA,TRBV5-1,TRBD2
TGTGCCAGCAGCGTAGTGTCGGGGGGGCCCCAAGAGACCCAGTACTTC,CASSVVSGGPQETQYF,TRBJ2-5,NA,TRBV9,TRBD2
TGTGCCAGCAGCTTGGTGGGAGGCAGATCAACTAATGAAAAACTGTTTTTT,CASSLVGGRSTNEKLFF,TRBJ1-4,NA,TRBV5-4,NA
TGCGCCAGCAGTCAACGGCCGTGGGGGCCTGGAAACACCATATATTTT,CASSQRPWGPGNTIYF,TRBJ1-3,NA,TRBV23-1,NA
TGTGCCACACAGGCCCACGATGAGGAAGCTTTCTTT,CATQAHDEEAFF,TRBJ1-1,NA,TRBV10-3,NA
TGTGCCAGTAGTTTCCCAGTTGGCAATCAGCCCCAGCATTTT,CASSFPVGNQPQHF,TRBJ1-5,NA,TRBV19,NA
TGCGCCAGCAGCCGCCTGGCGGGGGCCACTGAAGCTTTCTTT,CASSRLAGATEAFF,TRBJ1-1,NA,TRBV4-1,NA
TGTGCCAGCAGCTTAGGTCGCAATGAGCAGTTCTTC,CASSLGRNEQFF,TRBJ2-1,NA,TRBV11-2,NA
TGTGCCGGAAGAACAGGGAATGGAAACACCATATATTTT,CAGRTGNGNTIYF,TRBJ1-3,NA,TRBV28,NA
TGTGCCAGCAGCCTGACGGTCTACGAGCAGTACTTC,CASSLTVYEQYF,TRBJ2-7,NA,TRBV6-1,NA
TGTGCCAGTCGGGACAGGTTAAGGGGGCAGCCCCAGCATTTT,CASRDRLRGQPQHF,TRBJ1-5,NA,TRBV19,TRBD1
TGCGCCAGCAGTTCGACGAGGATGAACTATGGCTACACCTTC,CASSSTRMNYGYTF,TRBJ1-2,NA,TRBV5-1,NA
TGTGCCAGCAGCAAAGACAGCGGGGGAGAGACCCAGTACTTC,CASSKDSGGETQYF,TRBJ2-5,NA,TRBV7-2,TRBD2
TGTGCCAGCAGTGTAGGGATGAACACTGAAGCTTTCTTT,CASSVGMNTEAFF,TRBJ1-1,once,TRBV6-1,NA
TGTGCCAGTCTAAAGGGGGGGACTGAAGCTTTCTTT,CASLKGGTEAFF,TRBJ1-1,NA,TRBV19,NA
TGCGCCAGCAGCGGAACAGGGCGGTTGAACTATGGCTACACCTTC,CASSGTGRLNYGYTF,TRBJ1-2,NA,TRBV5-1,NA
TGTGCCAGTAGTACACAGGGATTTTTGGGTGAGCAGTTCTTC,CASSTQGFLGEQFF,TRBJ2-1,NA,TRBV19,NA
TGTGCCAGCACCACATGGCCAGTCTCCTACGAGCAGTACTTC,CASTTWPVSYEQYF,TRBJ2-7,NA,TRBV6-6,NA
TGTGCCATCAGTGAGTCTGCCCCGGGACTAGCTCAGTATTTT,CAISESAPGLAQYF,TRBJ2-3,NA,TRBV10-3,TRBD2
TGTGCCAGCAGTGGTCGGAAAACTGAAGCTTTCTTT,CASSGRKTEAFF,TRBJ1-1,few,TRBV2,NA
TGTGCCAGCACTAGCCCGGGACTCCCGAGGGGGACCCAGTACTTC,CASTSPGLPRGTQYF,TRBJ2-5,few,TRBV6-5,NA
TGTGCCAGCAGCGTAGGAGGGGACATGAACACTGAAGCTTTCTTT,CASSVGGDMNTEAFF,TRBJ1-1,few,TRBV9,NA
TGTGCCAGCAGCGGCGGGGGCGACCCCTACAATGAGCAGTTCTTC,CASSGGGDPYNEQFF,TRBJ2-1,NA,TRBV13,NA
TGCGCCAGCAGCGCCACACAGGGGTCAACCGGGGAGCTGTTTTTT,CASSATQGSTGELFF,TRBJ2-2,NA,TRBV5-1,TRBD1
TGTGCCAGTAGTATCAGGACAAACGTGGGCACTGAAGCTTTCTTT,CASSIRTNVGTEAFF,TRBJ1-1,NA,TRBV19,NA
TGTGCCAGCAGTGAACTAGCCAGGGGGCTAGATCAGCCCCAGCATTTT,CASSELARGLDQPQHF,TRBJ1-5,few,TRBV2,TRBD1
TGTGCCAGTAGTGAACAGGGTGGCACTGAAGCTTTCTTT,CASSEQGGTEAFF,TRBJ1-1,once,TRBV19,NA
TGTGCCAGCAGCTTTCGGGGAGCGAGCAATCAGCCCCAGCATTTT,CASSFRGASNQPQHF,TRBJ1-5,NA,TRBV5-6,NA
TGCGCCAGCAGCTTGGGAGACCGTTTTGAGCCCCAGCATTTT,CASSLGDRFEPQHF,TRBJ1-5,NA,TRBV5-1,NA
TGTGCCAGCAGCCTATTAGTATCCCCAGTATACAATGAGCAGTTCTTC,CASSLLVSPVYNEQFF,TRBJ2-1,once,TRBV2,NA
TGTGCCAGCAGCTTGGGGACAGGGGCCTATGGCTACACCTTC,CASSLGTGAYGYTF,TRBJ1-2,NA,TRBV13,TRBD1
TGTGCCAGTAGTCCGGGACTAGCGGGGGGAGGCGATACGCAGTATTTT,CASSPGLAGGGDTQYF,TRBJ2-3,NA,TRBV19,TRBD2
TGCAGCGTTGGGACAGGGAGGCACACCTTC,CSVGTGRHTF,TRBJ1-2,NA,TRBV29-1,TRBD1
TGTGCCAGCAGTTGGGTGGGTCAGGGTAAATCCGGGGAGCTGTTTTTT,CASSWVGQGKSGELFF,TRBJ2-2,NA,TRBV28,NA
TGTGCCAGTTCGGGGGCGGGAAAGGCTCCAGATACGCAGTATTTT,CASSGAGKAPDTQYF,TRBJ2-3,NA,TRBV28,NA
TGTGCCGCCCGAGGACAGCCCAATCAGCCCCAGCATTTT,CAARGQPNQPQHF,TRBJ1-5,few,TRBV6-1,NA
TGTGCCAGCAGCCGAGACCACCCAGGGGTTTCGTACTTC,CASSRDHPGVSYF,TRBJ2-5,few,TRBV4-2,NA
TGCGCCAGCAGGTCGAGAGAGAACACTGAAGCTTTCTTT,CASRSRENTEAFF,TRBJ1-1,NA,TRBV4-1,NA
TGTGCCGGGGCCCTGAGGGGAGGCCTCGAGCAGTACTTC,CAGALRGGLEQYF,TRBJ2-7,NA,TRBV30,NA
TGTGCCAGCAGTTTCCACCTGACAGGGCATCAGCCCCAGCATTTT,CASSFHLTGHQPQHF,TRBJ1-5,NA,TRBV28,TRBD1
TGTGCCAGCAGACCTAAGGTCGGGGAGGGCCAGCCCCAGCATTTT,CASRPKVGEGQPQHF,TRBJ1-5,NA,TRBV6-8,NA
TGTGCCAGCAGCCTACTGAGCCGGGGCCGAATTCAAGAGACCCAGTACTTC,CASSLLSRGRIQETQYF,TRBJ2-5,NA,TRBV11-2,NA
TGTGCCAGCAGACCCCAGGGGGCCAGGCCCTACGAGCAGTACTTC,CASRPQGARPYEQYF,TRBJ2-7,NA,TRBV6-6,TRBD1
TGTGCCAGCAGTTACTCCGGCAGGGGGCAGGACGAGCAGTACTTC,CASSYSGRGQDEQYF,TRBJ2-7,NA,TRBV6-6,TRBD1
TGCGCCAGCAGCTTGGAGGCGGGGGAGAATCAGCCCCAGCATTTT,CASSLEAGENQPQHF,TRBJ1-5,NA,TRBV5-1,NA
TGTGCCTGGAGTGTAGCCGGCAGTTATAGCAATCAGCCCCAGCATTTT,CAWSVAGSYSNQPQHF,TRBJ1-5,NA,TRBV30,NA
TGTGCCACCAGTAGAGTGCGAGGCGGCTACACCTTC,CATSRVRGGYTF,TRBJ1-2,NA,TRBV15,NA
TGTGCCAGCCAGGAGGGGGCCTTATACAATGAGCAGTTCTTC,CASQEGALYNEQFF,TRBJ2-1,NA,TRBV27,NA